This TCR beta chain was observed in a study of cytomegalovirus exposure and HLA in healthy donors. Findings and limits, study-wide: By a later analysis, the bulk of CMV-associated TCR beta chains appeared HLA-restricted. The study carried out a later analysis of TCR beta sequences. It associated 15,000 to 20,000 of them with specific HLA alleles at a false discovery rate of 0.05. Among TCR beta chains, those listed as cytomegalovirus-associated numbered about 160.

It was with 60 Vbeta and 13 Jbeta primers that the PCR ran. The table came from immunoSEQ multiplex PCR; TCRdb's copy has only in-frame clones and leaves some out. In the table there are around 140,000 clones, around 78% of which are singletons. Likely unrecorded immune exposures existed in these nominally healthy donors. This clone was counted between two and nine times. Its target is not known. The same CDR3 can be traced to other DNA sequences in this sample. The sequence was obtained from a woman aged 18 to 35 in good health and CMV-seronegative. The source material was PBMCs.

The CDR3 DNA is TGCGCCAGCAGCTTGGGACAGGGGGGAGATACGCAGTATTTT. Protein sequence: CASSLGQGGDTQYF. The rearrangement joins TRBV5-1 to TRBJ2-3; TRBD1 aligns across 9 bases. V shed 0 bases, J shed 5 bases, and the junction held 1 base outside the gene matches. There are 14 residues in the CDR3. CDR1 is SGHRS and CDR2 is YFSETQ in the germline V gene.